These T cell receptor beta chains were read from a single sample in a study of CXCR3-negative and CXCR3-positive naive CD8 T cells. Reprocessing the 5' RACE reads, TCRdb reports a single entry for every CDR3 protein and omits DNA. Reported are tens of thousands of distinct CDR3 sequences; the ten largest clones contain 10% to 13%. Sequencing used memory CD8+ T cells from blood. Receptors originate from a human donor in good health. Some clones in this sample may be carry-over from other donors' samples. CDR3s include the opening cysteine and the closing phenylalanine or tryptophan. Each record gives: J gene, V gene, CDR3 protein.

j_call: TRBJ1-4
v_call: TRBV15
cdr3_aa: CATSRLKPRSGTTNEKLFF

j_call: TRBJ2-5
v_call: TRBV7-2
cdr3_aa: CASSLGDLETQYF

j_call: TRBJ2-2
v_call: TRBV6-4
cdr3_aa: CASSGASGGVGELFF

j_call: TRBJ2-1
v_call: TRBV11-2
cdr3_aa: CASSFAGEQFF

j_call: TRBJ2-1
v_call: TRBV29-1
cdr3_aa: CSVDWGAGNGEQFF

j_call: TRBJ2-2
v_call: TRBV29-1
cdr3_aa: CSVEDHTGELFF

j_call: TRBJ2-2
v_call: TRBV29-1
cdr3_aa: CSVEAAGQRRTGELFF

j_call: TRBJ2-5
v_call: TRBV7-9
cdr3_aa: CASSLRLAGETQYF

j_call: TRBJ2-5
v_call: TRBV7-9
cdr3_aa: CASSLATGQETQYF

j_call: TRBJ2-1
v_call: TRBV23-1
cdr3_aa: CASSRKTSGAYNEQFF

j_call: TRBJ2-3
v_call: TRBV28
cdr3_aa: CASPCRPSGDTDTQYF

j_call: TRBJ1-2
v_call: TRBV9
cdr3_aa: CASSRGGAVGGGYTF

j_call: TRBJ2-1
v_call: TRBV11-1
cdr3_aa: CASSQGTGTTEQFF

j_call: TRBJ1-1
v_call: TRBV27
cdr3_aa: CASNKIDSPTEAFF

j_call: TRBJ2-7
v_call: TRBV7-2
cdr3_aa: CASSQSGGAYEQYF

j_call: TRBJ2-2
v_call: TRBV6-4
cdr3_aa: CASSTANTGELFF

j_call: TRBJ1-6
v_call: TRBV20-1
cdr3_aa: CSASYSRGGNSPLHF

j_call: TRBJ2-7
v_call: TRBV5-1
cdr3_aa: CASSLPFRDEQYF

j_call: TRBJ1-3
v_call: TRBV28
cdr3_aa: CASSSRDPSKVGSGNTIYF

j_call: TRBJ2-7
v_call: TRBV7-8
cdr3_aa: CASSHPPGTSGEQYF

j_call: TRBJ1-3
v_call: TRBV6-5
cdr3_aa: CASSYSSWGTSGNTIYF

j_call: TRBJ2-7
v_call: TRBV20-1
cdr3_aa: CSASQATYEQYF

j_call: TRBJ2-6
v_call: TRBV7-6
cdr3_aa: CASSPASGLSSGANVLTF

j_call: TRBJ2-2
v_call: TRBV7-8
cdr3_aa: CASSPVQGAGTGELFF

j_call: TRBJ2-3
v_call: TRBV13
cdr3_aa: CASSTGGAGGPTDTQYF

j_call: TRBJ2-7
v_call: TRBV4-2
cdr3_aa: CASSQEVREDYEQYF